Below, 14 T cell receptor beta chains from the same sample are listed, as sequenced in a study of blood T cell repertoires in COVID-19. TCRdb's copy holds only in-frame clones and misses some; the assay was immunoSEQ multiplex PCR. The profile covers fewer than 250,000 clones, with approximately 91% appearing a single time and roughly 2.5% taken by the ten largest. The source material was peripheral blood. Receptors were obtained from a woman aged 55-70 years with acute or convalescent COVID-19.

The V and J genes are TRBV7-9 and TRBJ2-1; D may be TRBD2 (5 bases). CDR3 size: 15 residues. V was clipped by 2 bases and J by 4 bases, with 12 bases between them. Germline V gives CDR1 SEHNR, CDR2 FQNEAQ (reference sequence). For the CDR3, the DNA is TGTGCCAGCAGCTTAAGCCAGGAGGCTTACAATGAGCAGTTCTTC. Protein product: CASSLSQEAYNEQFF.

The V call is TRBV3-1 (or the pseudogene TRBV3-2), the J call TRBJ1-4; the match to TRBD1 covers 7 bases. J lost 6 bases, V lost 4 bases, and 14 bases had no gene match. Germline CDR1 reads LGHDT; CDR2 reads YNNKEL (reference sequence). The CDR3 has 17 residues. This CDR3 reads CASSPEGAGGKDEKLFF. The CDR3 DNA is TGTGCCAGCAGCCCAGAGGGAGCAGGGGGAAAGGATGAAAAACTGTTTTTT.

J is TRBJ2-7 and V is TRBV29-1, with TRBD1 matching 7 bases. Trimming cost V 7 bases and J 0 bases; bases outside gene matches: 6. Germline lookup yields CDR1 SQVTM and CDR2 ANQGSEA. The CDR3 runs 13 residues. The CDR3: CSAWDSFSYEQYF. The CDR3 DNA follows: TGCAGCGCCTGGGACAGTTTCTCCTACGAGCAGTACTTC.

This chain links TRBV7-2 with TRBJ2-1, with 12 bases that match TRBD2. This CDR3 region has 14 residues. With 4 bases clipped from V and 10 bases from J, the junction kept 5 bases outside the gene matches. In germline, CDR1 is SGHTA, CDR2 FQGNSA. In nucleotides, the CDR3 is TGTGCCAGCAGCTCTAGCGGGAGGGAGGAGGAGCAGTTCTTC. It yields the protein CASSSSGREEEQFF.

V usage is TRBV19 and J usage is TRBJ1-3, with D maybe TRBD1 (5 bases). Deletions cut 0 bases from V and 2 bases from J, with 8 bases between. Germline values: CDR1 LNHDA, CDR2 SQIVND (reference sequence). This CDR3 has 15 residues. The CDR3 DNA sequence: TGTGCCAGTAGTATAGATGCAGGGCCTGGAAACACCATATATTTT. Translated, it gives CASSIDAGPGNTIYF.

The V call is TRBV7-8, the J call TRBJ1-1; 9 nucleotides align to TRBD1. This CDR3 has 13 residues. In germline, CDR1 is SGHVS, CDR2 FQNEAQ. The V gene end was trimmed by 5 bases and the J gene end by 3 bases; junction bases not matched to a gene: 1. The CDR3 reads CASSRDRDTEAFF. Here the CDR3 DNA reads TGTGCCAGCAGCCGGGACAGGGACACTGAAGCTTTCTTT.

V gene TRBV2 combines with J gene TRBJ2-1, with D maybe TRBD2 (6 bases). V dropped 4 bases and J dropped 6 bases, with 16 bases sitting between them. Per germline, CDR1 SNHLY and CDR2 FYNNEI. The CDR3 spans 15 residues. CDR3 bases: TGTGCCAGCAGTGCGGTTACTAGCAAATTCAATGAGCAGTTCTTC. It is translated as CASSAVTSKFNEQFF.

This sequence joins TRBV19 and TRBJ2-1; 10 bases align to TRBD2. This CDR3 is 14 amino acids long. Losses at the gene ends were 3 bases for V and 6 bases for J; bases not matched to a gene: 2. Germline V gene sequence: CDR1 LNHDA, CDR2 SQIVND (reference sequence). The CDR3: CASSISGRLNEQFF. DNA for the CDR3: TGTGCCAGTAGTATTAGCGGGAGGCTCAATGAGCAGTTCTTC.

The rearrangement links TRBV19 to TRBJ1-5, with TRBD1 matching 7 bases. There are 15 residues in the CDR3. The trim removed 7 bases at V and 6 bases at J, leaving 12 bases unmatched. CDR1 is LNHDA, CDR2 SQIVND, per germline (reference sequence). The CDR3 loop reads CASNMISGGTQPQHF. In DNA, the CDR3 is TGTGCCAGTAATATGATTTCAGGGGGTACTCAGCCCCAGCATTTT. Drawing the rest from reference TRBV19 and TRBJ1-5, the complete variable domain is DGGITQSPKYLFRKEGQNVTLSCEQNLNHDAMYWYRQDPGQGLRLIYYSQIVNDFQKGDIAEGYSVSREKKESFPLTVTSAQKNPTAFYLCASNMISGGTQPQHFGDGTRLSIL.

The genes are TRBV5-1 and TRBJ2-7; 7 nucleotides agree with TRBD2. CDR3 length equals 14 residues. V lost 0 bases and J lost 7; bases outside the gene matches: 7. The germline V gene has CDR1 SGHRS and CDR2 YFSETQ. The CDR3 nucleotides read TGCGCCAGCAGCTTGGAGGGCCAGCGGGGAGAGCAGTACTTC. Translated, it gives CASSLEGQRGEQYF.

The V and J genes are TRBV29-1 and TRBJ2-1; 7 positions match TRBD1. This CDR3 is 12 amino acids long. V was clipped by 6 bases and J by 8 bases; unmatched bases: 7. Germline-derived CDR1 and CDR2 are SQVTM and ANQGSEA. The CDR3 spells CSVRQGNYEQFF. CDR3 nucleotide sequence: TGCAGCGTCCGACAGGGAAATTATGAGCAGTTCTTC.

V is TRBV5-1 and J is TRBJ2-1; TRBD2 aligns across 7 bases. The V and J ends lost 2 bases and 4 bases, in that order; junction bases with no gene match: 6. CDR3 length: 15 residues. Germline lookup yields CDR1 SGHRS and CDR2 YFSETQ. The CDR3 region has the DNA TGCGCCAGCAGCTTAGGGCTAGCGGTGTACAATGAGCAGTTCTTC. It is translated as CASSLGLAVYNEQFF.

This clone was picked up a small number of times. The chain employs TRBV6-5 and TRBJ2-1; D perhaps matches TRBD1 (6 bases). V was pared by 0 bases and J by 10 bases, with 19 bases between. Looked up from germline, CDR1 is MNHEY and CDR2 is SVGAGI. The CDR3 loop spans 16 amino acids. CDR3 DNA: TGTGCCAGCAGTTACTCAGGGGGAGACTACAATCGAGAGCAGTTCTTC. Amino acids: CASSYSGGDYNREQFF.

V and J are TRBV19 and TRBJ1-1; no reliable D call. Trimming left V 6 bases short and J 1 base short, with 9 bases between. This CDR3 contains 13 residues. The V gene's germline CDR1 is LNHDA and CDR2 SQIVND (reference sequence). CDR3 sequence: CASRKTRNTEAFF. DNA of the CDR3: TGTGCCAGTAGGAAGACACGGAACACTGAAGCTTTCTTT.